The text below deals with one TCR beta chain. This record comes from a study of blood T cell repertoires in COVID-19. Across the study: The United States, Italy and Spain supplied acute and convalescent COVID-19 samples. PBMCs, B-cell-depleted T cells, or T cells were the source of the cDNA or gDNA that made up the material.

This CDR3 has 15 residues. Germline CDR1 is SGHKS and CDR2 is YYEKEE (reference sequence). The V gene end was trimmed by 3 bases and the J gene end by 9 bases; junction bases not matched to a gene: 8. Methods used by the authors: Estimation of nucleated cell counts relied on the amplification of reference gene primers. Measured with immunoSEQ multiplex PCR; TCRdb has only the in-frame clones, and not every one. Clonal size and the V and J genes are those of that table, whereas D and trimming came from the DNA. The sample includes about 15,000 clones, approximately 92% of them seen just once. The sample taken for sequencing was peripheral blood. This clonotype was sampled from a human donor in a cohort sampled during active COVID-19. The chain combines TRBV5-5 with TRBJ1-6, with 8 bases that match TRBD1. CDR3 amino acids: CASSSSGGRGSPLHF. Here the CDR3 DNA reads TGTGCCAGCAGCTCCTCAGGGGGCAGGGGTTCACCCCTCCACTTT.